This T cell receptor (beta chain) was recovered during a study of cytomegalovirus exposure and HLA in healthy donors. The germline CDR1 and CDR2 sequences are SGHRS and YFSETQ. The CDR3 totals 16 residues. V shed 4 bases and J shed 0 bases, with 13 bases lying between them. Study-wide results and limits: The study assumed roughly uniform donor sequencing depth for presence/absence analyses. In all likelihood, a cluster of highly shared sequence variants was a sequencing artifact. 164 TCR beta chains were listed as cytomegalovirus-associated. Common viral pathogens seemed, in a later analysis, to connect with several of the most significant clusters.

Points on this clone: As yet, its antigen is unknown.

The PCR contained 60 Vbeta and 13 Jbeta primers. Measured with immunoSEQ multiplex PCR; TCRdb has only the in-frame clones, and not every one. The sample has 97,000 or so clones, under 70% seen once. The TCR comes from a man aged 50 or older in good health and CMV-seronegative. Sequenced material: PBMCs. The chain has TRBV5-1 and TRBJ2-2; D is undetermined. CDR3 DNA: TGCGCCAGCAGCCGTCGAGTACTCGCGAACACCGGGGAGCTGTTTTTT. This codes for CASSRRVLANTGELFF.